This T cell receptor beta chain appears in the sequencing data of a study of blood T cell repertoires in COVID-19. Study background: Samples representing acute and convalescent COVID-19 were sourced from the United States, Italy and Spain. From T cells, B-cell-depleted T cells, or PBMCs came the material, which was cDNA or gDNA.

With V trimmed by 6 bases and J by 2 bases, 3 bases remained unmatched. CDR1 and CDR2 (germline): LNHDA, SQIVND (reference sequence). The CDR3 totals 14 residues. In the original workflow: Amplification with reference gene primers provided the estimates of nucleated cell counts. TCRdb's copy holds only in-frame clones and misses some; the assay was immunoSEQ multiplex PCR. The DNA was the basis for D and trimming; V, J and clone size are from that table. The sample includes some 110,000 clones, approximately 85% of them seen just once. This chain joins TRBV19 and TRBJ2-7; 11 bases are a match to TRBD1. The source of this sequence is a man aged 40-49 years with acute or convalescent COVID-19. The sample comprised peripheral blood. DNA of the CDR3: TGTGCCAGTAGCCTGGACAGGGGGCCCTACGAGCAGTACTTC. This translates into CASSLDRGPYEQYF.